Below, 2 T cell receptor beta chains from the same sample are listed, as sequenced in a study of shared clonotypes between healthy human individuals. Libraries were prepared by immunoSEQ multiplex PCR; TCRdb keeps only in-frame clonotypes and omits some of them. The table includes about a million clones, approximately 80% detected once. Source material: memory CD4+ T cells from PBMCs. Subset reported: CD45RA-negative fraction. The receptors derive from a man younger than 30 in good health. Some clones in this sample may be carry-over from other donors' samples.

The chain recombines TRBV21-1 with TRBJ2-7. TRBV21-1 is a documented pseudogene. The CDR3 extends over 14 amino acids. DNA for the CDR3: TGTGCCAGCAGCAACCATAACCTTATAAACGAGCAGTACTTC. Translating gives CASSNHNLINEQYF.

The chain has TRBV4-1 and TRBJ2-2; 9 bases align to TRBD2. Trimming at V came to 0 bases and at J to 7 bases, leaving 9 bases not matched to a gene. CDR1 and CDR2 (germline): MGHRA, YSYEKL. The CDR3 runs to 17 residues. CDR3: CASSQDRASGMFGELFF. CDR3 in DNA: TGCGCCAGCAGCCAAGATCGAGCTAGCGGGATGTTCGGGGAGCTGTTTTTT.